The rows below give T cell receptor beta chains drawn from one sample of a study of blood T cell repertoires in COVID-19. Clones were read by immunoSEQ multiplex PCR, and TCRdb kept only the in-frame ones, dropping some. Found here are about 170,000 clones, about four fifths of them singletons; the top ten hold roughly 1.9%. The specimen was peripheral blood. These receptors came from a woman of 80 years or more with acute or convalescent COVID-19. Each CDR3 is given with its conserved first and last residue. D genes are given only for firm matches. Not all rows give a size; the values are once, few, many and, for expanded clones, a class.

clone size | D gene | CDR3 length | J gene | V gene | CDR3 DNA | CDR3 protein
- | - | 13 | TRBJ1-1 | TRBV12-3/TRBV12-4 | TGTGCCAGCAATACAGGGCGGAACACTGAAGCTTTCTTT | CASNTGRNTEAFF
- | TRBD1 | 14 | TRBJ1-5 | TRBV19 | TGTGCCAGTAGTCCACAGGGGGGGAATCAGCCCCAGCATTTT | CASSPQGGNQPQHF
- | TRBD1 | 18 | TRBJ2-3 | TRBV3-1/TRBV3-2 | TGTGCCAGCAGCCAACCTACAGGGGGCGCGGGGCCGACAGATACGCAGTATTTT | CASSQPTGGAGPTDTQYF
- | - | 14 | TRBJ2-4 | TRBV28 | TGTGCCAGCAGTTTGCAGGCAGGGGTTGGAATTCAGTACTTC | CASSLQAGVGIQYF
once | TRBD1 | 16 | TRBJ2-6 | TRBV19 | TGTGCCAGTACCTCCGACAGGGCTTACGGGGCCAACGTCCTGACTTTC | CASTSDRAYGANVLTF
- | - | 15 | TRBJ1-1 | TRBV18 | TGTGCCAGCTCACGCCAACAGGGTGTGAACACTGAAGCTTTCTTT | CASSRQQGVNTEAFF
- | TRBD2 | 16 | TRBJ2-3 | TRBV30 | TGTGCCTGGAGTGTGGGTCTAGCGGGAAGGGCAGATACGCAGTATTTT | CAWSVGLAGRADTQYF
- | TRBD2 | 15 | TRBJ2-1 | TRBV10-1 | TGCGCCAGCAGCCGAGGACTAGGCCCCGTCGATGAGCAGTTCTTC | CASSRGLGPVDEQFF
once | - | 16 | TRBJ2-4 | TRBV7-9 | TGTGCCAGCAGCCCGGGGTCGGGGGAAGCCAAAAACATTCAGTACTTC | CASSPGSGEAKNIQYF
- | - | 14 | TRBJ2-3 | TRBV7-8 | TGTGCCAGCAGCCCGCTGAGTAGGGACACTACGCAGTATTTT | CASSPLSRDTTQYF
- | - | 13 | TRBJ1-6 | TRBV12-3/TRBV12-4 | TGTGCCAGCAGTTTATTCCAGGGTGCACCCCTCCACTTT | CASSLFQGAPLHF
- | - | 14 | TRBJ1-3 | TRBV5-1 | TGCGCCAGCAGCTTGCCGGGAGGCGAGGACACCATATATTTT | CASSLPGGEDTIYF
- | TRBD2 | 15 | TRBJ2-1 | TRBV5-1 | TGCGCCAGCAGCTCCCTTGGCGGGGGGAACAATGAGCAGTTCTTC | CASSSLGGGNNEQFF
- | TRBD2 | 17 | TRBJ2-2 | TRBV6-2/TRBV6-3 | TGTGCCAGCAGTTACCCAAGGACTAGCGGGGGCACCGGGGAGCTGTTTTTT | CASSYPRTSGGTGELFF
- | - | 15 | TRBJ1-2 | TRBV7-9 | TGTGCCAGCAGCCCCGAGGGAGGGACCAACTATGGCTACACCTTC | CASSPEGGTNYGYTF
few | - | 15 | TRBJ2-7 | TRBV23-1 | TGCGCCAGCAGTCAAAGGACAGTCAGGTCCTACGAGCAGTACTTC | CASSQRTVRSYEQYF
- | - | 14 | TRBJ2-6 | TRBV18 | TGTGCCAGCTCACCGCCTACTGGGGCCAACGTCCTGACTTTC | CASSPPTGANVLTF
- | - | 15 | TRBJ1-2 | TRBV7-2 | TGTGCCAGCAGCTTAGGGCCAGGGGAAGCCTATGGCTACACCTTC | CASSLGPGEAYGYTF
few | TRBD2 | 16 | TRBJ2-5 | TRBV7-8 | TGTGCCAGCAGCTCGCTAGCGGGGGGGCCGGGAGAGACCCAGTACTTC | CASSSLAGGPGETQYF
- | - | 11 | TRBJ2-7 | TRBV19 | TGTGCCAGTAGTACAGGGAACGAGCAGTACTTC | CASSTGNEQYF
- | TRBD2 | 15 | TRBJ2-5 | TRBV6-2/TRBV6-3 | TGTGCCAGCAGTTCGGATAGCGGGACCCAAGAGACCCAGTACTTC | CASSSDSGTQETQYF
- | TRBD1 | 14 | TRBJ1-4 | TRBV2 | TGTGCCAGCAGTGAGGGCAGGGGGCGGGAAAAACTGTTTTTT | CASSEGRGREKLFF
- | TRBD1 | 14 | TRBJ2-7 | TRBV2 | TGTGCCAGCAGTAAGCAGGGGGCTGGCTACGAGCAGTACTTC | CASSKQGAGYEQYF
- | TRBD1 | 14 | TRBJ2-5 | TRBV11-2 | TGTGCCAGCAGCTTGGACAGGGGTTCGGAGACCCAGTACTTC | CASSLDRGSETQYF
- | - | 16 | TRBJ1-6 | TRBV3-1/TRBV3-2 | TGTGCCAGCAGACCAACCCATAGCTCCTATAATTCACCCCTCCACTTT | CASRPTHSSYNSPLHF
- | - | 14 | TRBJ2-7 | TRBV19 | TGTGCCAGTAGTGCCAGACTGAGCTCCTACGAGCAGTACTTC | CASSARLSSYEQYF
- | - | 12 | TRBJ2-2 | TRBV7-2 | TGTGCCAGCAGCTTTATTTTCGGGGAGCTGTTTTTT | CASSFIFGELFF
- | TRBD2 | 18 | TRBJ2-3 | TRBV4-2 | TGTGCCAGCAGCCACCCCGGGGGGGCGGGGAGCTTCACAGATACGCAGTATTTT | CASSHPGGAGSFTDTQYF
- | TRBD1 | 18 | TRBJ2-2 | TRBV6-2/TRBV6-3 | TGTGCCAGCAGTACACTCCCCGGGACCACAGGGGACACCGGGGAGCTGTTTTTT | CASSTLPGTTGDTGELFF
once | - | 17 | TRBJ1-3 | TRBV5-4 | TGTGCCAGCAGCTTGGACAATCCGCGGGGAACTGGAAACACCATATATTTT | CASSLDNPRGTGNTIYF
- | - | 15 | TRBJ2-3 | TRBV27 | TGTGCCAGCAGTCCCCGAGAGCGGAACACAGATACGCAGTATTTT | CASSPRERNTDTQYF
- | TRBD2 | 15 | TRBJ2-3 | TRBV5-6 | TGTGCCAGCAGCTTTTTCGTTAGCGGGAAGGATACGCAGTATTTT | CASSFFVSGKDTQYF
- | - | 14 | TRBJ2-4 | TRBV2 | TGTGCCAGCAGCTTCGACAGGGCCAAAAACATTCAGTACTTC | CASSFDRAKNIQYF
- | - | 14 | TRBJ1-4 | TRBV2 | TGTGCCAGCAGTGAAGGCGGGCGGTATGAAAAACTGTTTTTT | CASSEGGRYEKLFF
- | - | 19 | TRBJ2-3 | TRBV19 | TGTGCCAGTAGTATAGAGACAGTCTGGAGTCCGGGGGGCACAGATACGCAGTATTTT | CASSIETVWSPGGTDTQYF
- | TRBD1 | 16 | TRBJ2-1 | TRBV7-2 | TGTGCCAGCAGTTCTACCCGGGACAGGGCCTACAATGAGCAGTTCTTC | CASSSTRDRAYNEQFF
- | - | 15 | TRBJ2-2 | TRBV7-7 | TGTGCTAGCAGCTTACAGAATACGAACACCGGGGAGCTGTTTTTT | CASSLQNTNTGELFF
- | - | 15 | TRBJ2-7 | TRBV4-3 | TGCGCCAGCAGCCAAGGAACGAACAGGGACGAGGAGCAGTACTTC | CASSQGTNRDEEQYF
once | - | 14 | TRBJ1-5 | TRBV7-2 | TGTGCCAGCAGCTCGAATCAGGGGTTTCAGCCCCAGCATTTT | CASSSNQGFQPQHF
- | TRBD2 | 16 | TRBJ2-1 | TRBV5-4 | TGTGCCAGCAGCCGATCGGGACTAGCGGGAGACAATGAGCAGTTCTTC | CASSRSGLAGDNEQFF
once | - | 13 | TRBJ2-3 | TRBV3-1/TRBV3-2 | TGTGCCAGCAGCCAAGTAGTATCGGATACGCAGTATTTT | CASSQVVSDTQYF
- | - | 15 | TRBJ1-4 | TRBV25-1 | TGTGCCAGCGGCCCACAGCGGGGGCTAGGTGAAAAACTGTTTTTT | CASGPQRGLGEKLFF
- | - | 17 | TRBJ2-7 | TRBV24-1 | TGTGCCACCAGTGATCTCCCGTGGGCCAGGGGCTCCTACGAGCAGTACTTC | CATSDLPWARGSYEQYF
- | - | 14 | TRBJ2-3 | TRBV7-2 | TGTGCCAGCAGCTTAGGGAGGGAGCCAGATACGCAGTATTTT | CASSLGREPDTQYF
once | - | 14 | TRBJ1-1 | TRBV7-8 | TGTGCCAGCAGCTTAATACCGGGGAACACTGAAGCTTTCTTT | CASSLIPGNTEAFF
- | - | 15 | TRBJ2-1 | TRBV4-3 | TGCGCCAGCAGCCTAGAGCCGGGGTCCTACAATGAGCAGTTCTTC | CASSLEPGSYNEQFF
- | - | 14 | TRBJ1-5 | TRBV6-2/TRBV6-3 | TGTGCCAGCAGTCCCGACTCCCGCAATCAGCCCCAGCATTTT | CASSPDSRNQPQHF
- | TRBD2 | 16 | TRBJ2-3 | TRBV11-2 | TGTGCCAGCAGCTTATTAGGCAGCGGGGGCACAGATACGCAGTATTTT | CASSLLGSGGTDTQYF
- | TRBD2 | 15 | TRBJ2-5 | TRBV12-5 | TGTGCTAGTGGAGACCTTAGCGGGAGGAGGGAGACCCAGTACTTC | CASGDLSGRRETQYF
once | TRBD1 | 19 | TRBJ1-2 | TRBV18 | TGTGCCAGCTCATCCTTTGAGGGGACCGGGACAGGCCGCTTCTATGGCTACACCTTC | CASSSFEGTGTGRFYGYTF
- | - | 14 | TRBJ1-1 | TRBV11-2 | TGTGCCAGCAGCTTAGGTAGCCGCGAGGGCGGAGCTTTCTTT | CASSLGSREGGAFF
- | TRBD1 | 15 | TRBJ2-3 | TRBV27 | TGTGCCAGCAGTCCAGGGACAGGGGGTTGGGATACGCAGTATTTT | CASSPGTGGWDTQYF
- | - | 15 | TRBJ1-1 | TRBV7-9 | TGTGCCAGCAGCCCGCTGGGTTCAGGGAACACTGAAGCTTTCTTT | CASSPLGSGNTEAFF